This T cell receptor beta chain was found in a study of blood T cell repertoires in COVID-19. TCRdb's copy holds only in-frame clones and misses some; the assay was immunoSEQ multiplex PCR. The sample consists of over 95,000 clones, around 83% of them appearing once. The CDR3 has 14 amino acids. Germline V CDR1 and CDR2: SGHRS, YFSETQ. V lost 0 bases to trimming and J lost 5 bases, with 12 bases between them. Sequencing was carried out using peripheral blood. This receptor was obtained from a man between 65 and 79 years old with active or convalescent COVID-19. The V and J genes are TRBV5-1 and TRBJ2-7; D possibly corresponds to TRBD2 (6 bases). The CDR3 DNA sequence: TGCGCCAGCAGCTTGGAGGAGGGTCGGGACGAGCAGTACTTC. Its protein product is CASSLEEGRDEQYF.